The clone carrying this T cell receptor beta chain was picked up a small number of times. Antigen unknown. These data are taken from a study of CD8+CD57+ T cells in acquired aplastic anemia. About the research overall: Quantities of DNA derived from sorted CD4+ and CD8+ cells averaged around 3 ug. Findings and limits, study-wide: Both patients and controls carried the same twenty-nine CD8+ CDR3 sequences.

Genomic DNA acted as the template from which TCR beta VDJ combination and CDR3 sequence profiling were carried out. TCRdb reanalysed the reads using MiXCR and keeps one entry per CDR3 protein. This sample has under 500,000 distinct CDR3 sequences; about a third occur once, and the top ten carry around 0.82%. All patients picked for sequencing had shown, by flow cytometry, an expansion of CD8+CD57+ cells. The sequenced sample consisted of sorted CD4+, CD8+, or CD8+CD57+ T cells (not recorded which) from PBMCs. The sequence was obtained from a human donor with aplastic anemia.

The CDR3 region has the DNA TGCAGTGCTAGAGATTCGGGTCTAGCGGGAGTGTCAGATACGCAGTATTTT. Encoded protein: CSARDSGLAGVSDTQYF. The chain uses TRBV20-1 and TRBJ2-3; 10 positions agree with TRBD2. Germline CDR1 DFQATT, CDR2 SNEGSKA (reference sequence). The V segment lost 0 bases and the J segment 4 bases; nucleotides outside the gene matches: 10. The CDR3 consists of 17 residues.